Detailed here is one T cell receptor (beta chain). Deletions cut 1 base from V and 3 bases from J, with 13 bases between. This CDR3 is 15 amino acids long. CDR1 and CDR2 from the germline V gene are SEHNR and FQNEAQ (reference sequence). Use of 60 Vbeta and 13 Jbeta primers characterized the PCR. Clones were read by immunoSEQ multiplex PCR, and TCRdb kept only the in-frame ones, dropping some. This table holds about 160,000 clones, approximately 80% found once. The data stem from a study of cytomegalovirus exposure and HLA in healthy donors. The overall study: Genotyping showed roughly 83% of approximately 430 donors falling in the Caucasian-associated ancestry cluster.

V usage is TRBV7-9 and J usage is TRBJ2-7; TRBD1 is a possible D gene (5 bases). Material: PBMCs. The clonotype comes from a woman aged 40 to 49 in good health and CMV-seropositive. The CDR3 coding sequence is TGTGCCAGCAGCTTAGGGGGCCTGTTTGTCTACGAGCAGTACTTC. Its protein is CASSLGGLFVYEQYF.